This TCR beta chain appears in the sequencing data of a study of T-cell reconstitution after alpha-beta-depleted transplantation in children. Preparing the TCRbeta library involved the use of unique molecular identifiers. A single record per CDR3 protein comes from TCRdb applying MiXCR to the PCR reads. This table has about 280,000 distinct CDR3 sequences, approximately 10% appearing once. This clonotype came up many times. The V end was cut by 0 bases, the J end by 8 bases, with 13 bases between. The length of the CDR3 is 15 residues. From germline, CDR1 is MDHEN and CDR2 SYDVKM. This clonotype originated in a male patient between 2 and 15 years old who had a stem cell transplant for chronic granulomatous disease, so the T cells may come from the graft donor. The sample here was peripheral blood, taken 180 days after TCRalphabeta/CD19-depleted stem cell transplant. The J gene is TRBJ1-4, the V gene TRBV28, with D perhaps matching TRBD1 (6 bases). As DNA, the CDR3 is TGTGCCAGCAGTTTATGGGCAGGGGTAGACGAAAAACTGTTTTTT. This codes for CASSLWAGVDEKLFF.